This T cell receptor (beta chain) was documented in a study of blood T cell repertoires in COVID-19 (dated by TCRdb to about 2020). Regarding the complete study: Collaborator samples came from the United States, Italy and Spain and covered acute and convalescent phases of COVID-19. The prospective study material was composed of cDNA or gDNA derived from T cells, B-cell-depleted T cells, or PBMCs. The dataset comprised deeply sampled blood TCRbeta repertoires from subjects exposed to, actively infected with, or recovered from COVID-19. The repertoires were made available in a free public database intended to serve as a resource for research on the immune response to SARS-CoV-2. The samples were drawn from two sources: the first 160 participants of the ongoing ImmuneRACE study, and fewer than 1,500 subjects contributed by 6 global collaborators. Sample metadata almost always included a de-identified subject ID, COVID-19 status, age in years and sex. Where available, HLA class I and class II types were obtained from metadata supplied by the sample provider rather than from assay-based typing.

The germline V gene specifies SGHVS as CDR1 and FQNEAQ as CDR2. The CDR3 runs 14 residues from the cysteine to the phenylalanine. The entry retains the CDR3 DNA only, 42 bases that are in frame from base 1. For this chain, trimming is 0 bases at the V end and 1 base at the J end, and the number of junction bases without a gene match is 0. TCRbeta CDR3 regions were amplified from genomic DNA using the immunoSEQ Assay, a bias-controlled multiplex PCR. On the authors' methods: Nucleated cell counts per sample were estimated from amplification of reference gene primers within the assay. Sequence reads were collapsed and filtered to measure the absolute abundance of every unique TCRbeta CDR3 rearrangement. Productive Simpson clonality was computed per sample as the square root of Simpson's diversity index over productive rearrangements. Imported from immuneACCESS, the table was reduced by TCRdb to in-frame sequences with V and J called. These copies leave out some clones; in studies compared against another copy, an unresolved V gene accounts for under half, and the cause of the remainder is not known. That table supplies the V and J calls and clone size; D and trimming were determined from the DNA. The sample table shows 200,000 to 250,000 clones, and 88% are seen once. The top ten hold roughly 2.5% of the sample.

Whole blood was collected in K2EDTA tubes by collaborating institutions according to the institutions' own protocols. For TCRbeta analysis, collaborators shipped samples as frozen whole blood, isolated PBMCs, or DNA extracted from either of those sample types. Overall results and qualifications from the work: The amount of clinical and demographic metadata varied by source and participant and was provided uncurated.

In regard to this clone: Its antigen is not yet known. No much larger clone exists at a distance of one base, and base qualities are not known.

The sequencing input was peripheral blood. The chain is encoded by TRBV7-8 joined to TRBJ2-7, with 7 middle bases fitting TRBD2. This receptor was identified in a woman in her fifties or sixties with acute or convalescent COVID-19. The CDR3 is CASSLAGGSYEQYF. At the DNA level, the sequence is TGTGCCAGCAGCTTAGCGGGGGGGTCCTACGAGCAGTACTTC.